This TCR beta chain is drawn from a study of T-cell reconstitution after alpha-beta-depleted transplantation in children. General study findings and limits: Diversity of TCRbeta at day 60 was high in some patients, arising from surviving recipient T cells and thymic progenitors.

Comment on this clonotype: Its antigen is as yet unknown.

Unique molecular identifiers tagged the TCRbeta library. TCRdb reprocessed the PCR reads with MiXCR, giving one entry per CDR3 protein. Of tens of thousands of distinct CDR3 sequences in the sample, about 40% were seen once. V was cut by 8 bases and J by 1 base, with 15 bases left in between. The germline V gene encodes CDR1 DFQATT and CDR2 SNEGSKA (reference sequence). The CDR3 spans 13 residues. This TCR derives from a male patient aged 10 to 17 who had a stem cell transplant for acute lymphoblastic leukemia, so the T cells may come from the graft donor. This chain uses TRBV20-1 with TRBJ2-7; a possible D gene is TRBD2 (5 bases). Sequences were derived from PBMCs, mostly from graft donor cells, sampled 360 days after TCRalphabeta/CD19-depleted stem cell transplant. The CDR3 DNA follows: TGCAGTATCTCCCGGGGAATGTCCTACGAGCAGTACTTC. Its translation: CSISRGMSYEQYF.